This passage covers 16 T cell receptor beta chains from one sample sequenced in a study of cytomegalovirus exposure and HLA in healthy donors. Primers: 60 Vbeta forward and 13 Jbeta reverse. Assay: immunoSEQ multiplex PCR; the TCRdb copy retains only in-frame clones and omits some. The repertoire holds over 150,000 clones, roughly 82% seen once, with 1.5% in the top ten. The sequenced sample consisted of PBMCs. All receptors derive from a girl under 18 in good health and CMV-seropositive.

This clone has more than one count but fewer than ten. The V call is TRBV29-1, the J call TRBJ2-7; 11 positions match TRBD2. With V trimmed by 3 bases and J by 7 bases, 8 bases remained unmatched. This CDR3 is 14 amino acids long. In germline, CDR1 is SQVTM, CDR2 ANQGSEA. CDR3 nucleotides: TGCAGCGTTGATATAGCGGGAGGGTTGAGGGAGCAGTACTTC. It is translated as CSVDIAGGLREQYF.

The genes are TRBV30 and TRBJ2-2, with 9 positions matching TRBD1. Germline V CDR1 and CDR2: GTSNPN, SVGIG (reference sequence). The CDR3 has 17 amino acids. V was clipped by 8 bases and J by 1 base; unmatched bases: 14. CDR3 loop: CAPNKYSGQGNTGELFF. The CDR3 DNA reads TGTGCCCCTAACAAATACTCGGGACAGGGGAACACCGGGGAGCTGTTTTTT.

The chain combines TRBV5-1 with TRBJ2-2, with a possible D match to TRBD1 (6 bases). Per the germline V gene, CDR1 is SGHRS and CDR2 is YFSETQ. This CDR3 region has 14 residues. Trimming pared 2 bases from V and 7 bases from J, leaving 12 bases between. The CDR3 is CASSFVQGSGELFF. The CDR3 bases are TGCGCCAGCAGCTTTGTCCAGGGGAGCGGGGAGCTGTTTTTT.

This clone has just one count. This chain uses TRBV6-5 with TRBJ2-1; D not resolved. The V end lost 10 bases, the J end lost 8 bases, and 9 bases lay between the germline ends. Germline V gene data show CDR1 as MNHEY and CDR2 as SVGAGI. The length of the CDR3 is 10 residues. The CDR3 DNA reads TGTGCCATCGGCGGCGATGAGCAGTTCTTC. It is translated as CAIGGDEQFF.

Only a few counts were recorded for this clone. The chain carries TRBV7-3 and TRBJ2-5; perhaps TRBD1 as D (6 bases). This CDR3 has 13 residues. V lost 5 bases and J lost 4, with 11 bases in between. The germline V gene has CDR1 SGHTA and CDR2 FQGTGA. In DNA form, the CDR3 reads TGTGCCAGCAGCGCTTCAGGGGTAGAGACCCAGTACTTC. This gives the protein CASSASGVETQYF. The full variable domain, in which reference TRBV7-3 and TRBJ2-5 provide the parts outside the CDR3, is GAGVSQTPSNKVTEKGKYVELRCDPISGHTALYWYRQSLGQGPEFLIYFQGTGAADDSGLPNDRFFAVRPEGSVSTLKIQRTERGDSAVYLCASSASGVETQYFGPGTRLLVL.

V usage is TRBV4-3 and J usage is TRBJ2-7, with TRBD2 matching over 8 bases. The CDR3 covers 16 residues. The V segment lost 0 bases and the J segment 2 bases; nucleotides outside the gene matches: 6. The germline gives CDR1 LGHNA, CDR2 YSLEER. CDR3 amino acids: CASSQDRGGEPYEQYF. CDR3 DNA: TGCGCCAGCAGCCAAGATCGGGGGGGGGAACCCTACGAGCAGTACTTC.

The chain recombines TRBV4-1 with TRBJ2-1; TRBD2 matches 7 bases. V shed 1 base and J 8 bases; nucleotides not matched to a gene: 8. The germline V gene has CDR1 MGHRA and CDR2 YSYEKL. The CDR3 loop spans 15 amino acids. The CDR3 protein is CASSQVYSGWYEQFF. Here the CDR3 DNA reads TGCGCCAGCAGCCAAGTATATAGCGGGTGGTATGAGCAGTTCTTC.

The V and J genes are TRBV18 and TRBJ2-6; D possibly corresponds to TRBD1 (5 bases). The CDR3 contains 18 residues. Germline V gives CDR1 KGHSH, CDR2 LQKENI. V shed 1 base and J shed 1 base, with 14 bases lying between them. CDR3 loop: CASSPRTPDLSGANVLTF. DNA for the CDR3: TGTGCCAGCTCACCACGGACACCGGATCTTTCTGGGGCCAACGTCCTGACTTTC.

V and J are TRBV7-9 and TRBJ1-1, with a weak D call TRBD1 (6 bases). This CDR3 is built from 14 residues. The V gene's germline CDR1 is SEHNR and CDR2 FQNEAQ (reference sequence). Trimming stripped 5 bases from V and 0 bases from J, with 10 bases between. CDR3 nucleotides: TGTGCCAGCAGCCCCGGGACATTGAACACTGAAGCTTTCTTT. It translates to CASSPGTLNTEAFF.

The chain is built from TRBV15 and TRBJ1-5; D perhaps matches TRBD1 (5 bases). This CDR3 spans 17 amino acids. CDR1 is LNHNV, CDR2 YYDKDF, per germline (reference sequence). V lost 2 bases and J lost 5, with 19 bases in between. The CDR3 loop is CATSRSWGPDTHQPQHF. The CDR3 bases are TGTGCCACCAGCAGATCCTGGGGCCCGGACACCCATCAGCCCCAGCATTTT.

The chain combines TRBV29-1 with TRBJ1-1; D gene uncertain. V was shortened by 5 bases and J by 6 bases, with 25 bases between the two germline ends. Germline assignment: CDR1 SQVTM and CDR2 ANQGSEA. The CDR3 length is 16 residues. The CDR3 DNA reads as TGCAGCGTTTTGGGAGATGCGACAATGGGGATATCTGAAGCTTTCTTT. Residues: CSVLGDATMGISEAFF.

In this sample, this clone turned up a few times. This chain joins TRBV27 and TRBJ2-7, with D possibly TRBD2 on 7 matching bases. Trimming shortened V by 5 bases and J by 4 bases, and 18 bases separated the two germline ends. The germline V gene encodes CDR1 MNHEY and CDR2 SMNVEV (reference sequence). There are 15 residues in the CDR3. As DNA, the CDR3 is TGTGCCAGCAGTCCCCAGGGGAGGGAGGCATACGAGCAGTACTTC. As protein: CASSPQGREAYEQYF.

This chain links TRBV5-1 with TRBJ1-2; 9 bases match TRBD1. Germline V gene data show CDR1 as SGHRS and CDR2 as YFSETQ. The CDR3 is made up of 14 amino acids. V was clipped by 4 bases and J by 11 bases; unmatched bases: 12. The CDR3 protein is CASSLRGQGRGYTF. The DNA of the CDR3 is TGCGCCAGCAGCCTACGTGGACAGGGGAGAGGTTACACCTTC.

This chain uses TRBV7-9 with TRBJ1-2; 8 nucleotides align to TRBD1. The germline V gene encodes CDR1 SEHNR and CDR2 FQNEAQ (reference sequence). This CDR3 has 15 amino acids. V was pared by 5 bases and J by 2 bases, with 7 bases of the junction left unmatched. The CDR3 protein is CASSPRQGTNYGYTF. Written as DNA, the CDR3 is TGTGCCAGCAGCCCAAGACAGGGGACCAACTATGGCTACACCTTC.

The J gene is TRBJ2-2, the V gene TRBV6-4; 8 nucleotides match TRBD1. J gave up 7 bases and V 5 bases, and 9 bases lay outside the gene matches. Germline V lookup: CDR1 MRHNA, CDR2 SNTAGT. CDR3 size: 15 residues. CDR3 loop: CASSPGTGAYGELFF. The CDR3 nucleotides are TGTGCCAGCAGTCCCGGGACAGGAGCTTACGGGGAGCTGTTTTTT.

The gene calls are TRBV27 and TRBJ1-1, with D unresolved. The V gene's germline CDR1 is MNHEY and CDR2 SMNVEV (reference sequence). Between the trimmed V and J ends, which lost 4 bases and 0 bases, there was a span of 12 bases. The CDR3 spans 15 residues. The DNA of the CDR3 is TGTGCCAGCAGTTATCTTAGTGTAATGAACACTGAAGCTTTCTTT. This translates into CASSYLSVMNTEAFF.